This TCR beta chain was captured in a study of regulatory T cells in long-lasting Graves disease. The time point was: newly diagnosed GD, antithyroid drugs for less than 3 months. The TCR library used RNA extracted from PBMCs. HTBI primers from iRepertoire and Arm-PCR of CDR3 regions yielded the TCR beta libraries. TCRdb used MiXCR to reprocess the multiplex PCR reads, holding one entry per CDR3 protein. The repertoire consists of 250,000 to 300,000 distinct CDR3 sequences, with under 20% occurring once and the leading ten covering about 14%. This CDR3 has 15 amino acids. CDR1 and CDR2 (germline): LNHDA, SQIVND (reference sequence). Trimming removed 6 bases from V and 3 bases from J, with 15 bases in between. This sample was shared with a second study, whose subject was T cells in Graves' hyperthyroidism and ophthalmopathy.

This TCR came from a woman aged 25 to 45 with Graves disease. Here the sequenced sample was peripheral blood mononuclear cells (PBMCs), taken at new diagnosis, from a patient treated with antithyroid drugs. The chain is built from TRBV19 and TRBJ2-4; possible D gene TRBD1, 6 bases. The CDR3 bases are TGTGCCAGTAGCCAGACACAGGGAGTCAAAAACATTCAGTACTTC. Amino acid sequence: CASSQTQGVKNIQYF.